This entry lists 13 T cell receptor beta chains sequenced from one sample in a study of cytomegalovirus exposure and HLA in healthy donors. Data came from immunoSEQ multiplex PCR; TCRdb stores just in-frame clones and leaves some out. The table lists approximately 160,000 clones, 85% of them singletons. The sequenced sample was PBMCs. Every receptor here comes from a man younger than 40 in good health and CMV-seropositive.

V usage is TRBV30 and J usage is TRBJ1-1, with 7 bases that match TRBD1. Germline V gene sequence: CDR1 GTSNPN, CDR2 SVGIG (reference sequence). Germline trimming cut 1 base from V and 6 bases from J; bases unmatched to any gene: 8. The CDR3 runs 14 residues. The CDR3 sequence is CAWSAGQEFSEAFF. The DNA for the CDR3 is TGTGCCTGGAGTGCCGGACAGGAGTTCTCTGAAGCTTTCTTT.

The chain employs TRBV19 and TRBJ2-6, with TRBD1 identical over 9 bases. Looked up from germline, CDR1 is LNHDA and CDR2 is SQIVND (reference sequence). The length of the CDR3 is 17 residues. After removal of 3 bases from V and 0 bases from J, the junction contained 3 bases not matched to a gene. Written as DNA, the CDR3 is TGTGCCAGTAGTATGAGACAGGGGGACTCTGGGGCCAACGTCCTGACTTTC. This translates into CASSMRQGDSGANVLTF. Looking up the rest from reference TRBV19 and TRBJ2-6 gives the full variable domain: DGGITQSPKYLFRKEGQNVTLSCEQNLNHDAMYWYRQDPGQGLRLIYYSQIVNDFQKGDIAEGYSVSREKKESFPLTVTSAQKNPTAFYLCASSMRQGDSGANVLTFGAGSRLTVL.

The rearrangement uses TRBV7-6 and TRBJ2-5, with 8 positions matching TRBD2. The trim removed 0 bases at V and 10 bases at J, leaving 13 bases unmatched. This CDR3 comprises 16 residues. CDR1 is SGHVS and CDR2 is FNYEAQ in the germline V gene. The CDR3 loop reads CASSLARAGGPSNQYF. CDR3 DNA: TGTGCCAGCAGCTTAGCGCGGGCGGGGGGCCCTTCGAACCAGTACTTC.

This chain links TRBV27 with TRBJ1-1; D uncertain. Germline V lookup: CDR1 MNHEY, CDR2 SMNVEV (reference sequence). The CDR3 contains 14 residues. V was clipped by 2 bases and J by 1 base, with 8 bases between them. DNA for the CDR3: TGTGCCAGCAGTTTAGTGGCCAGGAACACTGAAGCTTTCTTT. Protein: CASSLVARNTEAFF.

CDR3 DNA sequence: TGTGCCAGTACCGAGACAGGGCCGGACACTGAAGCTTTCTTT. It translates to CASTETGPDTEAFF. The chain couples TRBV19 to TRBJ1-1, with 7 bases matching TRBD1. After removal of 7 bases from V and 3 bases from J, the junction contained 8 bases not matched to a gene. Germline-derived CDR1 and CDR2 are LNHDA and SQIVND (reference sequence). The CDR3 contains 14 residues.

The chain is built from TRBV15 and TRBJ2-1; TRBD2 matches 10 bases. V shed 1 base and J 6 bases; nucleotides not matched to a gene: 6. Germline CDR1 is LNHNV and CDR2 is YYDKDF (reference sequence). The CDR3 runs 16 residues. For the CDR3, the DNA is TGTGCCACCAGCAGAGGGAAGCGGGGGGGCCTCAATGAGCAGTTCTTC. It is translated as CATSRGKRGGLNEQFF.

This clone was seen a single time. V usage is TRBV10-2 and J usage is TRBJ2-1, with 8 bases aligning to TRBD2. V dropped 7 bases and J dropped 9; count of bases not matched to a gene: 11. The length of the CDR3 is 14 residues. CDR1 is WSHSY and CDR2 is SAAADI in the germline V gene. The CDR3 DNA reads TGCGCCAGCAATGCGATGACTAGCGCGGGTGAGCAGTTCTTC. Protein product: CASNAMTSAGEQFF.

This rearrangement joins TRBV6-5 to TRBJ2-3; 10 bases line up with TRBD2. Germline CDR1 MNHEY, CDR2 SVGAGI. V lost 2 bases, J lost 2 bases, and 4 bases stayed unmatched. This CDR3 contains 16 residues. The CDR3 protein is CASSYPTSGATDTQYF. CDR3 nucleotide sequence: TGTGCCAGCAGTTACCCTACTAGCGGGGCCACAGATACGCAGTATTTT.

This rearrangement joins TRBV6-5 to TRBJ1-2, with 7 nucleotides matching TRBD1. This CDR3 has 15 amino acids. Germline CDR1 is MNHEY and CDR2 is SVGAGI. Trimming took 5 bases from V and 8 from J; bases not matched to a gene: 14. This chain's CDR3 is CASSLDRDAIRGYTF. CDR3 nucleotides: TGTGCCAGCAGTCTCGACAGGGATGCGATCCGGGGCTACACCTTC.

This clone was found once. The chain uses TRBV10-3 and TRBJ2-5; TRBD1 aligns across 7 bases. Trimming at V came to 2 bases and at J to 0 bases, leaving 3 bases not matched to a gene. Germline CDR1 reads ENHRY; CDR2 reads SYGVKD. The length of the CDR3 is 15 residues. In nucleotides, the CDR3 is TGTGCCATCAGTGAGAGAGGGGGCGACCAAGAGACCCAGTACTTC. Its translation is CAISERGGDQETQYF.

The sample holds one count of this clone. This chain links TRBV4-2 with TRBJ2-7, with 10 positions matching TRBD2. The CDR3 extends over 16 amino acids. Per the germline V gene, CDR1 is LGHNA and CDR2 is YNFKEQ. J gave up 3 bases and V 0 bases, and 5 bases lay outside the gene matches. The CDR3 reads CASSQEGLAGVYEQYF. The CDR3 DNA reads TGTGCCAGCAGCCAAGAGGGCCTAGCGGGGGTCTACGAGCAGTACTTC.

This clone appeared a single time. The sample carries other DNA sequences with the same CDR3. The chain combines TRBV7-2 with TRBJ2-5; 10 bases line up with TRBD2. CDR3 length equals 15 residues. Losses at the gene ends were 3 bases for V and 5 bases for J; bases not matched to a gene: 6. Germline CDR1 and CDR2: SGHTA and FQGNSA. This chain's CDR3 is CASSFSGGAGETQYF. The CDR3 DNA sequence: TGTGCCAGCAGCTTCAGCGGGGGGGCTGGGGAGACCCAGTACTTC.

The J gene is TRBJ1-1, the V gene TRBV4-2, with D perhaps matching TRBD1 (5 bases). The CDR3 length is 13 residues. V was cut by 5 bases and J by 0 bases, with 7 bases left in between. CDR1 and CDR2 from the germline V gene are LGHNA and YNFKEQ. The CDR3 loop is CASSTGVNTEAFF. The CDR3 nucleotides are TGTGCCAGCAGCACAGGCGTGAACACTGAAGCTTTCTTT.